What follows is one TCR beta chain and its context. This entry is derived from a study of blood T cell repertoires in COVID-19. Whole-study context: From T cells, B-cell-depleted T cells, or PBMCs came the material, which was cDNA or gDNA.

Individuals aged about 18 to 100 years were recruited from 24 US areas. Clinical histories supplied by participants themselves formed the basis of cohort assignment. This CDR3 has 17 amino acids. From germline, CDR1 is SEHNR and CDR2 FQNEAQ (reference sequence). After removal of 3 bases from V and 1 base from J, the junction contained 8 bases not matched to a gene. Method: immunoSEQ multiplex PCR; TCRdb's copy keeps in-frame clones and lacks some. Here the sample spans around 140,000 clones, about 86% being singletons. This TCR was sampled from a man aged 35 to 55 with acute COVID-19. Sequenced material: PBMCs or T cells enriched from blood (not recorded which). The chain has TRBV7-9 and TRBJ2-5; 10 positions agree with TRBD1. As DNA, the CDR3 is TGTGCCAGCAGCTTTTATGGAGGACAGGGGGGCCAAGAGACCCAGTACTTC. Its protein product is CASSFYGGQGGQETQYF. The entire variable domain, with the rest obtained from reference TRBV7-9 and TRBJ2-5, is as follows: DTGVSQNPRHKITKRGQNVTFRCDPISEHNRLYWYRQTLGQGPEFLTYFQNEAQLEKSRLLSDRFSAERPKGSFSTLEIQRTEQGDSAMYLCASSFYGGQGGQETQYFGPGTRLLVL.